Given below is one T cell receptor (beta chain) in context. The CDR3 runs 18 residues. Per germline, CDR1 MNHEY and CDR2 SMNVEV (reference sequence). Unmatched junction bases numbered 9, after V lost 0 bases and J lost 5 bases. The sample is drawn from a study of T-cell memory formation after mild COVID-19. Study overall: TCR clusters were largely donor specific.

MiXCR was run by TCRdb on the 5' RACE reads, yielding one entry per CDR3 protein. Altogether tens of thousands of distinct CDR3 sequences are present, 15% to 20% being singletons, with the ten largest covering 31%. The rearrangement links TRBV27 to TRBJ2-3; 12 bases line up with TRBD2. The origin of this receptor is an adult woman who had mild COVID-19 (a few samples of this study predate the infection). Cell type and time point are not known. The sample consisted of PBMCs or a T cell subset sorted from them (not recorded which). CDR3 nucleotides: TGTGCCAGCAGTTTATCGAGGCTAGCGGGAGGGCCGGGAGATACGCAGTATTTT. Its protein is CASSLSRLAGGPGDTQYF.